Listed below are T cell receptor beta chains from one sample, sequenced in a study of OX40 agonist ivuxolimab in advanced cancers. This table comes from immunoSEQ multiplex PCR, and its TCRdb copy is limited to in-frame clones, with some not included. This sample has tens of thousands of clones, with 79% found just once. Source: CD4+ or CD8+ T cells sorted from blood, taken in a trial of the OX40 agonist ivuxolimab. Receptors originate from an adult with an advanced solid tumor such as melanoma, head and neck, liver or kidney cancer. Each CDR3 is given with its conserved first and last residue. Each record gives: clone size, D gene, V gene, J gene, CDR3 protein, CDR3 DNA. The D gene is left open where the match is weak. A row's size may be missing; if present it is once, few, many or a size class.

clone size: NA; D gene: TRBD1; V gene: TRBV27; J gene: TRBJ2-7; CDR3 protein: CASSLLGDRGYEQYF; CDR3 DNA: TGTGCCAGCTCCCTTTTGGGGGACAGGGGCTACGAGCAGTACTTC
clone size: NA; D gene: NA; V gene: TRBV6-1; J gene: TRBJ2-7; CDR3 protein: CASGGGRGNPYEQYF; CDR3 DNA: TGTGCCAGCGGGGGGGGCAGGGGGAACCCCTACGAGCAGTACTTC
clone size: large; D gene: NA; V gene: TRBV27; J gene: TRBJ1-6; CDR3 protein: CASSYGVGQYNSPLHF; CDR3 DNA: TGTGCCAGCAGTTACGGGGTCGGACAATATAATTCACCCCTCCACTTT
clone size: NA; D gene: NA; V gene: TRBV27; J gene: TRBJ1-5; CDR3 protein: CASKPGPPNQPQHF; CDR3 DNA: TGTGCCAGCAAGCCGGGACCGCCTAATCAGCCCCAGCATTTT
clone size: NA; D gene: TRBD1; V gene: TRBV19; J gene: TRBJ1-2; CDR3 protein: CASSRGTGNYGYTF; CDR3 DNA: TGTGCCAGTAGTAGGGGGACAGGGAACTATGGCTACACCTTC
clone size: NA; D gene: TRBD1; V gene: TRBV11-2; J gene: TRBJ2-1; CDR3 protein: CASLSGTGGNEQFF; CDR3 DNA: TGTGCCAGCTTATCCGGGACAGGGGGCAATGAGCAGTTCTTC
clone size: NA; D gene: NA; V gene: TRBV28; J gene: TRBJ2-5; CDR3 protein: CASSRMTSLGYFEQYF; CDR3 DNA: TGTGCCAGCAGCCGGATGACTTCCCTAGGATATTTTGAGCAGTACTTC
clone size: NA; D gene: NA; V gene: TRBV4-1; J gene: TRBJ2-5; CDR3 protein: CASSNQETQYF; CDR3 DNA: TGCGCCAGCAGCAATCAAGAGACCCAGTACTTC
clone size: NA; D gene: TRBD2; V gene: TRBV5-8; J gene: TRBJ2-3; CDR3 protein: CASSPGLAGATDTQYF; CDR3 DNA: TGTGCCAGCAGCCCGGGACTAGCGGGGGCTACAGATACGCAGTATTTT
clone size: NA; D gene: TRBD1; V gene: TRBV6-1; J gene: TRBJ1-6; CDR3 protein: CASSEDTGGLQSSYNSPLHF; CDR3 DNA: TGTGCCAGCAGTGAAGATACAGGGGGCCTCCAGAGCTCCTATAATTCACCCCTCCACTTT
clone size: few; D gene: TRBD2; V gene: TRBV7-9; J gene: TRBJ2-3; CDR3 protein: CASSPAGGGTTDTQYF; CDR3 DNA: TGTGCCAGCAGCCCCGCCGGCGGGGGGACCACAGATACGCAGTATTTT
clone size: NA; D gene: NA; V gene: TRBV5-6; J gene: TRBJ2-5; CDR3 protein: CASSQLGQLQETQYF; CDR3 DNA: TGTGCCAGCAGCCAACTGGGCCAACTCCAAGAGACCCAGTACTTC
clone size: once; D gene: NA; V gene: TRBV6-5; J gene: TRBJ1-4; CDR3 protein: CASSQTASNEKLFF; CDR3 DNA: TGTGCCAGCAGTCAGACAGCGAGTAATGAAAAACTGTTTTTT
clone size: NA; D gene: TRBD1; V gene: TRBV9; J gene: TRBJ2-1; CDR3 protein: CASSVGAGGYNEQFF; CDR3 DNA: TGTGCCAGCAGCGTAGGGGCAGGGGGCTACAATGAGCAGTTCTTC
clone size: NA; D gene: NA; V gene: TRBV5-6; J gene: TRBJ2-1; CDR3 protein: CASSLSTDSSYNEQFF; CDR3 DNA: TGTGCCAGCAGCTTGTCAACTGATAGCTCCTACAATGAGCAGTTCTTC
clone size: NA; D gene: TRBD1; V gene: TRBV6-5; J gene: TRBJ1-1; CDR3 protein: CASSWGQGGTEAFF; CDR3 DNA: TGTGCCAGCAGTTGGGGACAGGGGGGGACTGAAGCTTTCTTT
clone size: few; D gene: NA; V gene: TRBV7-9; J gene: TRBJ2-7; CDR3 protein: CASSSTDSNSYEQYF; CDR3 DNA: TGTGCCAGCAGCTCCACCGACAGTAACTCCTACGAGCAGTACTTC
clone size: NA; D gene: TRBD1; V gene: TRBV7-8; J gene: TRBJ1-2; CDR3 protein: CAVPAGGLYGYTF; CDR3 DNA: TGTGCCGTCCCGGCAGGGGGTCTATATGGCTACACCTTC
clone size: NA; D gene: NA; V gene: TRBV15; J gene: TRBJ1-5; CDR3 protein: CATSRDSKGQPQHF; CDR3 DNA: TGTGCCACCAGCAGAGATTCGAAAGGCCAGCCCCAGCATTTT
clone size: NA; D gene: TRBD1; V gene: TRBV2; J gene: TRBJ1-2; CDR3 protein: CASRGDRGSYTF; CDR3 DNA: TGTGCCAGCAGAGGGGACAGGGGCAGCTACACCTTC
clone size: NA; D gene: NA; V gene: TRBV19; J gene: TRBJ2-5; CDR3 protein: CASSIGGQGETQYF; CDR3 DNA: TGTGCCAGTAGTATTGGGGGGCAGGGGGAGACCCAGTACTTC
clone size: NA; D gene: NA; V gene: TRBV7-6; J gene: TRBJ1-1; CDR3 protein: CASSYGVGAEAFF; CDR3 DNA: TGTGCCAGCAGCTATGGGGTCGGGGCTGAAGCTTTCTTT
clone size: NA; D gene: NA; V gene: TRBV6-1; J gene: TRBJ2-7; CDR3 protein: CASAQYSYEQYF; CDR3 DNA: TGTGCCAGCGCTCAATATTCCTACGAGCAGTACTTC
clone size: NA; D gene: NA; V gene: TRBV2; J gene: TRBJ1-5; CDR3 protein: CASSGRLSNQPQHF; CDR3 DNA: TGTGCCAGCAGTGGCCGGCTGAGCAATCAGCCCCAGCATTTT
clone size: NA; D gene: NA; V gene: TRBV18; J gene: TRBJ1-5; CDR3 protein: CASSPDRGGNQPQHF; CDR3 DNA: TGTGCCAGCTCACCGGACAGAGGGGGGAATCAGCCCCAGCATTTT
clone size: NA; D gene: TRBD2; V gene: TRBV6-1; J gene: TRBJ2-3; CDR3 protein: CASKGTSVADTQYF; CDR3 DNA: TGTGCCTCAAAAGGGACTAGCGTCGCAGATACGCAGTATTTT
clone size: NA; D gene: NA; V gene: TRBV11-2; J gene: TRBJ2-7; CDR3 protein: CASSLEGSSGEQYF; CDR3 DNA: TGTGCCAGCAGCTTAGAGGGTTCCTCTGGCGAGCAGTACTTC